One T cell receptor beta chain is described in this entry. Its antigen remains unknown. TCRdb analysed the 5' RACE reads with MiXCR anew, one entry per CDR3 protein. The data contain a few hundred thousand distinct CDR3 sequences, nearly 10% of them singletons. Healthy Caucasians made up all donors. This specimen belongs to a study of identical twins. Study results and caveats: The analysis was cross-sectional rather than longitudinal within donors.

Germline assignment: CDR1 DFQATT and CDR2 SNEGSKA (reference sequence). Trimming stripped 5 bases from V and 3 bases from J, with 11 bases between. This CDR3 is 12 amino acids long. This same sample was also part of a study on yellow fever vaccine responses in identical twins.

V is TRBV20-1 and J is TRBJ2-7; unclear D gene. Sequencing was done on a sample of PBMCs. The receptor was isolated from a young woman in good health. In DNA form, the CDR3 reads TGCAGTGCTCCGTCAGAAGACTACGAGCAGTACTTC. Translated, it gives CSAPSEDYEQYF.